One and the same sample provided the 13 T cell receptor beta chains below, sequenced in a study of control samples from healthy donors and cancer patients. Sequencing was performed with immunoSEQ multiplex PCR; in TCRdb, only in-frame clones are kept and a portion is missing. Of over 100,000 clones listed, approximately 90% are singletons. Sequences were obtained from blood. The source of these receptors is a human donor in good health. The donor label of this sample is uncertain.

Here the CDR3 reads CAISASGTAGYTF. The DNA of the CDR3 is TGTGCCATCAGTGCTTCCGGGACAGCGGGCTACACCTTC. The chain joins TRBV10-3 to TRBJ1-2; TRBD1 agrees at 7 bases. Losses at the gene ends were 4 bases for V and 8 bases for J; bases not matched to a gene: 7. This CDR3 region has 13 residues. Germline-derived CDR1 and CDR2 are ENHRY and SYGVKD.

In DNA form, the CDR3 reads TGTGCCAGCAGGGTGCAGGGGGGCGGAACTGAAGCTTTCTTT. This sequence encodes CASRVQGGGTEAFF. The gene calls are TRBV6-5 and TRBJ1-1, with 7 positions matching TRBD1. CDR1 MNHEY and CDR2 SVGAGI come from the germline V gene. The CDR3 loop spans 14 amino acids. Unmatched junction bases numbered 9, after V lost 6 bases and J lost 5 bases.

The chain links TRBV29-1 to TRBJ1-6; TRBD1 aligns across 7 bases. The CDR3 runs 13 residues. J was trimmed by 5 bases and V by 6 bases; bases with no gene match: 4. Germline CDR1 is SQVTM and CDR2 is ANQGSEA. DNA of the CDR3: TGCAGCGTCCGGGACAGCGATAATTCACCCCTCCACTTT. Translation gives CSVRDSDNSPLHF. The full variable domain, with the rest looked up from reference TRBV29-1 and TRBJ1-6, is SAVISQKPSRDICQRGTSLTIQCQVDSQVTMMFWYRQQPGQSLTLIATANQGSEATYESGFVIDKFPISRPNLTFSTLTVSNMSPEDSSIYLCSVRDSDNSPLHFGNGTRLTVT.

The gene calls are TRBV21-1 and TRBJ2-3. TRBV21-1 is reported as a pseudogene. CDR3 length: 16 residues. The CDR3 DNA follows: TGTGCCAGCAGCAAAGGAATCATGTTTGGGGGTGATACGCAGTATTTT. This encodes CASSKGIMFGGDTQYF.

V gene TRBV7-8 combines with J gene TRBJ1-1, with D possibly matching TRBD1 (5 bases). CDR1 and CDR2 (germline): SGHVS, FQNEAQ. CDR3 length: 13 residues. V dropped 3 bases and J dropped 7 bases, with 12 bases sitting between them. The DNA for the CDR3 is TGTGCCAGCAGCTTTAGTTGGGGCAGTGAAGCTTTCTTT. It codes for CASSFSWGSEAFF. Combining the CDR3 with reference TRBV7-8 and TRBJ1-1 gives the whole variable domain GAGVSQSPRYKVAKRGQDVALRCDPISGHVSLFWYQQALGQGPEFLTYFQNEAQLDKSGLPSDRFFAERPEGSVSTLKIQRTQQEDSAVYLCASSFSWGSEAFFGQGTRLTVV.

This clone has a single count. The chain employs TRBV11-2 and TRBJ2-5; D unresolved. The germline V gene encodes CDR1 SGHAT and CDR2 FQNNGV. The CDR3 is 11 residues long. V gave up 5 bases and J gave up 3 bases, with 4 bases separating them. This chain's CDR3 is CASSVKETQYF. As DNA, the CDR3 is TGTGCCAGCAGCGTTAAAGAGACCCAGTACTTC.

The rearrangement links TRBV6-5 to TRBJ2-2; D not certain. CDR1 is MNHEY, CDR2 SVGAGI, per germline. The CDR3 totals 12 residues. V dropped 4 bases and J dropped 3 bases, with 3 bases sitting between them. CDR3 protein: CASSLDTGELFF. CDR3 sequence (DNA): TGTGCCAGCAGTTTAGACACCGGGGAGCTGTTTTTT.

This sequence joins TRBV6-5 and TRBJ2-4; tentatively, D is TRBD1 (6 bases). CDR1 and CDR2 (germline): MNHEY, SVGAGI. The CDR3 is made up of 14 amino acids. V lost 5 bases to trimming and J lost 5 bases, with 13 bases between them. The CDR3 loop is CASSKDNRENIQYF. CDR3 DNA sequence: TGTGCCAGCAGTAAGGACAACAGGGAAAACATTCAGTACTTC.

This chain links TRBV23-1 with TRBJ2-3; 10 nucleotides agree with TRBD1. TRBV23-1 is marked as an open reading frame, function uncertain. The CDR3 is 19 amino acids. The V gene end was trimmed by 4 bases and the J gene end by 0 bases; junction bases not matched to a gene: 13. This CDR3 is CASSRATGGTNTSTDTQYF. In DNA, the CDR3 is TGCGCCAGCAGTCGGGCGACAGGGGGCACGAACACTAGCACAGATACGCAGTATTTT.

This chain joins TRBV19 and TRBJ1-5, with TRBD1 identical over 8 bases. Germline lookup yields CDR1 LNHDA and CDR2 SQIVND (reference sequence). This CDR3 has 13 residues. Trimming at V came to 5 bases and at J to 7 bases, leaving 4 bases not matched to a gene. The CDR3 region has the DNA TGTGCCAGTAGTGTCGGACAGGGCCAGCCCCAGCATTTT. As protein: CASSVGQGQPQHF.

As for this clone: The sample carries other DNA sequences with the same CDR3. This sequence joins TRBV6-5 and TRBJ1-1; no clear D. Germline CDR1 MNHEY, CDR2 SVGAGI. The CDR3 sequence is 13 residues long. V shed 0 bases and J shed 1 base, with 3 bases lying between them. Here the CDR3 DNA reads TGTGCCAGCAGTTACTCACAGAACACTGAAGCTTTCTTT. This encodes CASSYSQNTEAFF.

This clone was picked up a small number of times. This sequence joins TRBV4-2 and TRBJ1-6; no reliable D call. V lost 0 bases and J lost 10, with 4 bases in between. Germline CDR1 LGHNA, CDR2 YNFKEQ. This CDR3 has 12 residues. CDR3 DNA: TGTGCCAGCAGCCAAGATTCATCACCCCTCCACTTT. The encoded protein is CASSQDSSPLHF.

This chain uses TRBV12-5 with TRBJ1-3; 7 nucleotides agree with TRBD1. The J segment lost 1 base and the V segment lost 5 bases, leaving 2 bases of the junction unmatched. The CDR3 runs to 14 residues. The germline CDR1 and CDR2 sequences are LGHNT and FRNRAP. CDR3 DNA sequence: TGTGCTAGTGGTGAGGGGGCTTCTGGAAACACCATATATTTT. Encoded protein: CASGEGASGNTIYF.